These 22 T cell receptor beta chains were sequenced from one sample in a study of vaccination and CD4 T cells after COVID-19. Cultured CD4+ T-cell DNA underwent Oncomine TCR Beta short-read sequencing. TCRdb analysed the PCR reads with MiXCR anew, one entry per CDR3 protein. Of under 15,000 distinct CDR3 sequences detected, approximately 62% appear once; the ten largest clones hold roughly 13%. No antigens are known for them. Treatment here: roughly 10-day PBMC culture with coronavirus spike peptide pools or control peptides (ViraFEST assay). The specimen was CD4+ T cells from blood, cultured in vitro. Source of these receptors: a human donor who had recovered from COVID-19.

The chain links TRBV7-9 to TRBJ1-4, with unresolved D. V was clipped by 1 base and J by 4 bases, with 7 bases between them. This CDR3 has 14 amino acids. CDR1 is SEHNR, CDR2 FQNEAQ, per germline (reference sequence). CDR3 DNA: TGTGCCAGCAGCTTAGACGCGAATAATGAAAAACTGTTTTTT. Protein product: CASSLDANNEKLFF.

The chain recombines TRBV27 with TRBJ1-2; 7 bases map to TRBD1. The V gene's germline CDR1 is MNHEY and CDR2 SMNVEV (reference sequence). V was clipped by 6 bases and J by 5 bases; unmatched bases: 6. The CDR3 covers 13 residues. CDR3 region: CASRSGTAYGYTF. In DNA form, the CDR3 reads TGTGCCAGCAGATCCGGGACAGCATATGGCTACACCTTC.

The J gene is TRBJ2-7, the V gene TRBV15; D not resolved. CDR3 size: 12 residues. Between the trimmed V and J ends, which lost 0 bases and 9 bases, there was a span of 9 bases. In germline, CDR1 is LNHNV, CDR2 YYDKDF (reference sequence). The CDR3 nucleotides read TGTGCCACCAGCAGAGATGCAATTCGGCAGTACTTC. As protein: CATSRDAIRQYF.

DNA for the CDR3: TGTGCCAGCAGGGACGACAGACTGAACACTGAAGCTTTCTTT. Translated, it gives CASRDDRLNTEAFF. This chain joins TRBV2 and TRBJ1-1; D may be TRBD1 (5 bases). Trimming left V 6 bases short and J 0 bases short, with 11 bases between. CDR1 is SNHLY and CDR2 is FYNNEI in the germline V gene. This CDR3 contains 14 residues. Variable domain in full (rest from reference TRBV2 and TRBJ1-1): EPEVTQTPSHQVTQMGQEVILRCVPISNHLYFYWYRQILGQKVEFLVSFYNNEISEKSEIFDDQFSVERPDGSNFTLKIRSTKLEDSAMYFCASRDDRLNTEAFFGQGTRLTVV.

This chain links TRBV6-5 with TRBJ1-2; 9 bases match TRBD1. V dropped 2 bases and J dropped 0; count of bases not matched to a gene: 7. The CDR3 is made up of 17 amino acids. CDR1 and CDR2 from the germline V gene are MNHEY and SVGAGI. The DNA of the CDR3 is TGTGCCAGCAGTTACCGCCGGGACAGGGCAACTAACTATGGCTACACCTTC. It yields the protein CASSYRRDRATNYGYTF.

The V call is TRBV6-1, the J call TRBJ1-6; D is possibly TRBD1 (5 bases). Deletions cut 7 bases from V and 7 bases from J, with 14 bases between. This CDR3 has 14 amino acids. CDR1 and CDR2 from the germline V gene are MNHNS and SASEGT. CDR3 amino acids: CASTRDGKNSPLHF. For the CDR3, the DNA is TGTGCCAGCACTCGGGACGGGAAAAATTCACCCCTCCACTTT.

V and J are TRBV2 and TRBJ2-2; D may be TRBD1 (5 bases). This CDR3 region has 15 residues. Trimming took 8 bases from V and 6 from J, leaving 19 bases between them. Germline CDR1 and CDR2: SNHLY and FYNNEI. The CDR3 here is CASAKGPRWAGELFF. DNA for the CDR3: TGTGCCAGCGCAAAGGGGCCCCGATGGGCCGGGGAGCTGTTTTTT.

The V and J genes are TRBV7-8 and TRBJ1-5, with D perhaps TRBD1 (5 bases). Germline V gene data show CDR1 as SGHVS and CDR2 as FQNEAQ. This CDR3 spans 15 amino acids. The ends were cut back, 1 base at V and 5 bases at J, with 12 bases in the middle. The CDR3 DNA reads as TGTGCCAGCAGCTTAGAAAGGGTGGGGGATCAGCCCCAGCATTTT. It translates to CASSLERVGDQPQHF.

This clonotype has a handful of counts. This sequence joins TRBV6-1 and TRBJ1-5; D is perhaps TRBD1 (6 bases). This CDR3 is 12 amino acids long. The V gene lost 6 bases and the J gene lost 5 bases, with 8 bases spanning the gap. Germline V gene sequence: CDR1 MNHNS, CDR2 SASEGT. The CDR3 loop reads CASRGQDQPQHF. The CDR3 DNA is TGTGCCAGCAGGGGACAAGATCAGCCCCAGCATTTT.

In nucleotides, the CDR3 is TGTGCCAGCGGGGGACAGGGCCGTCTCGAGCAGTACTTC. It is translated as CASGGQGRLEQYF. The chain recombines TRBV2 with TRBJ2-7; 9 nucleotides agree with TRBD1. Germline CDR1 reads SNHLY; CDR2 reads FYNNEI. The CDR3 runs 13 residues. V lost 8 bases to trimming and J lost 6 bases; unmatched junction nucleotides: 8.

The CDR3 DNA reads TGTGCCAGCACGGCCAGTGCTAGCACAGATACGCAGTATTTT. It yields the protein CASTASASTDTQYF. J is TRBJ2-3 and V is TRBV12-3 or TRBV12-4; D not certain. The CDR3 sequence is 14 residues long. Trimming cost V 7 bases and J 0 bases, with 11 bases left between them.

The gene calls are TRBV20-1 and TRBJ2-1, with D perhaps matching TRBD2 (6 bases). The CDR3 covers 13 residues. V was shortened by 3 bases and J by 3 bases, with 9 bases between the two germline ends. Per germline, CDR1 DFQATT and CDR2 SNEGSKA (reference sequence). The CDR3 region is CSARTSFYNEQFF. The CDR3 DNA reads TGCAGTGCTAGGACTAGTTTCTACAATGAGCAGTTCTTC.

This clonotype was detected only once. The chain combines TRBV7-3 with TRBJ2-2; 9 nucleotides line up with TRBD1. Germline CDR1 and CDR2: SGHTA and FQGTGA. With 4 bases clipped from V and 2 bases from J, the junction kept 2 bases outside the gene matches. The CDR3 loop spans 15 amino acids. CDR3 in amino acids: CASSSDRGNTGELFF. CDR3 DNA: TGTGCCAGCAGCTCGGACAGGGGAAACACCGGGGAGCTGTTTTTT.

This clonotype has just a few counts. The chain has TRBV20-1 and TRBJ1-2; 9 nucleotides align to TRBD1. Germline loops: CDR1 DFQATT, CDR2 SNEGSKA (reference sequence). This CDR3 comprises 13 residues. V gave up 5 bases and J gave up 7 bases; unmatched junction bases: 8. The CDR3 loop reads CSADPQGAGGYTF. CDR3 sequence (DNA): TGCAGTGCTGACCCACAGGGGGCTGGTGGCTACACCTTC.

V and J are TRBV4-2 and TRBJ2-7; 7 nucleotides agree with TRBD1. Germline CDR1 is LGHNA and CDR2 is YNFKEQ. The CDR3 loop spans 15 amino acids. V lost 0 bases and J lost 7; bases outside the gene matches: 9. CDR3: CASSQDRQGVGEQYF. The DNA for the CDR3 is TGTGCCAGCAGCCAAGATCGCCAGGGGGTAGGGGAGCAGTACTTC.

J is TRBJ1-5 and V is TRBV19, with D unclear. The germline CDR1 and CDR2 sequences are LNHDA and SQIVND (reference sequence). Trimming stripped 6 bases from V and 4 bases from J, with 7 bases between. CDR3 length equals 12 residues. This chain's CDR3 is CASRQGNQPQHF. CDR3 coding DNA: TGTGCCAGTAGGCAAGGGAATCAGCCCCAGCATTTT.

This sequence joins TRBV19 and TRBJ1-1, with a possible D match to TRBD1 (5 bases). This CDR3 comprises 13 residues. Germline V gene data show CDR1 as LNHDA and CDR2 as SQIVND (reference sequence). V was pared by 5 bases and J by 1 base, with 8 bases between. CDR3 sequence reads: CASSADRNTEAFF. Here the CDR3 DNA reads TGTGCCAGTAGTGCCGACAGGAACACTGAAGCTTTCTTT.

This chain links TRBV20-1 with TRBJ2-2; perhaps TRBD1 as D (6 bases). This CDR3 is built from 14 residues. Germline CDR1 DFQATT, CDR2 SNEGSKA (reference sequence). Trimming took off 6 bases at V and 0 bases at J, with 11 bases between the two ends. The CDR3 bases are TGCAGTGCCCCGGACAGCCCGAACACCGGGGAGCTGTTTTTT. Its translation: CSAPDSPNTGELFF.

This chain links TRBV7-3 with TRBJ2-2; 11 nucleotides align to TRBD1. The CDR3 is 16 residues long. CDR1 SGHTA and CDR2 FQGTGA come from the germline V gene. With V trimmed by 3 bases and J by 6 bases, 6 bases remained unmatched. The CDR3 nucleotides read TGTGCCAGCAGCTTGTTGGACAGGGGGCAATCCGGGGAGCTGTTTTTT. Translation: CASSLLDRGQSGELFF. Together with reference TRBV7-3 and TRBJ2-2, the CDR3 gives the full variable domain: GAGVSQTPSNKVTEKGKYVELRCDPISGHTALYWYRQSLGQGPEFLIYFQGTGAADDSGLPNDRFFAVRPEGSVSTLKIQRTERGDSAVYLCASSLLDRGQSGELFFGEGSRLTVL.

This clonotype was seen a few times. V usage is TRBV20-1 and J usage is TRBJ1-5; D not certain. The germline V gene has CDR1 DFQATT and CDR2 SNEGSKA (reference sequence). This CDR3 comprises 13 residues. V lost 1 base and J lost 3, with 7 bases in between. The CDR3 sequence is CSARGDINQPQHF. CDR3 nucleotides: TGCAGTGCTAGAGGGGATATCAATCAGCCCCAGCATTTT.

The chain uses TRBV20-1 and TRBJ2-3; D tentatively fits TRBD1 or TRBD2 (5 bases each). The germline CDR1 and CDR2 sequences are DFQATT and SNEGSKA (reference sequence). V was shortened by 6 bases and J by 1 base, with 23 bases between the two germline ends. The CDR3 covers 17 residues. DNA of the CDR3: TGCAGTGCCGAGTCGAGATCCTGGGGGTTGGGCACAGATACGCAGTATTTT. It yields the protein CSAESRSWGLGTDTQYF.

The V gene is TRBV7-6, the J gene TRBJ2-3; D is possibly TRBD1 (5 bases). Germline loops: CDR1 SGHVS, CDR2 FNYEAQ. V was pared by 3 bases and J by 0 bases, with 7 bases between. There are 14 residues in the CDR3. The CDR3 region has the DNA TGTGCCAGCAGCTTGGACACAAGCACAGATACGCAGTATTTT. It yields the protein CASSLDTSTDTQYF.